This TCR beta chain was sequenced for a study of blood T cell repertoires in COVID-19. Trimming took off 5 bases at V and 3 bases at J, with 10 bases between the two ends. Germline V gene data show CDR1 as SQVTM and CDR2 as ANQGSEA. CDR3 length: 12 residues. In the original analysis: Reference gene primers were amplified, and this amplification served to estimate nucleated cell counts. Here immunoSEQ multiplex PCR was the method, and the copy in TCRdb shows in-frame clones only, minus some. V and J calls and clone size follow that table, whereas D and trimming were derived from the DNA. Among 150,000 or so clones listed, approximately 90% were seen once.

The receptor was derived from a man aged 55-75 years with acute or convalescent COVID-19. Sequencing input: peripheral blood. J is TRBJ1-2 and V is TRBV29-1; the D is unclear. CDR3: CSVSETYYGYTF. The CDR3 nucleotides read TGCAGCGTTAGTGAGACATACTATGGCTACACCTTC.